The 16 T cell receptor beta chains given below trace back to one sample, sequenced in a study of blood T cells in healthy people across ages (dated by TCRdb to between 2015 and 2017). The library was generated by 5' RACE. TCRdb shows the sequencer as Illumina HiSeq 2500. The second PCR ran for about 6 to 11 cycles and used a J-beta primer mix along with a sample-barcoded 5' primer. TCRdb redid the processing of the public reads, applying fastp at Q25 and MiXCR, and retained in-frame beta chains. Every CDR3 protein is listed once, alongside the most common genes and DNA of its rows. Within this sample are about 800,000 distinct CDR3 sequences, with roughly 60% of them counted one time only. The biggest ten clones account for 20% to 25% of the sample. The sequenced sample was blood. The receptor set was obtained from a man aged 25-45 years in good health.

DNA of the CDR3: TGTGCCAGCAGCTCGGTAGTAGCTAATCAGCCCCAGCATTTT. Translating gives CASSSVVANQPQHF. The rearrangement links TRBV7-2 to TRBJ1-5; no reliable D call. Germline lookup yields CDR1 SGHTA and CDR2 FQGNSA. V dropped 4 bases and J dropped 4 bases, with 11 bases sitting between them. The CDR3 has 14 amino acids.

The chain joins TRBV9 to TRBJ2-4; TRBD1 matches at 11 bases. The J call may be mistaken, given a closer DNA end match to TRBJ2-7. CDR3 length equals 14 residues. Looked up from germline, CDR1 is SGDLS and CDR2 is YYNGEE. CDR3 sequence (DNA): TGTGCCAGCAGCGGCGGGACAGGGGGCTACGAGCAGTACTTC. This translates into CASSGGTGGYEQYF.

The chain has TRBV7-3 and TRBJ2-3; TRBD1 might be the D (5 bases). CDR1 and CDR2 (germline): SGHTA, FQGTGA. The CDR3 consists of 21 residues. V gave up 5 bases and J gave up 2 bases, with 32 bases separating them. CDR3 amino acids: CASSPWGPQVSPGLYTDTQYF. CDR3 DNA: TGTGCCAGCAGCCCCTGGGGCCCCCAAGTTTCGCCCGGGCTTTACACAGATACGCAGTATTTT.

Only a few counts were recorded for this clonotype. The chain carries TRBV20-1 and TRBJ2-3; tentatively, D is TRBD1 (5 bases). Germline V gene data show CDR1 as DFQATT and CDR2 as SNEGSKA (reference sequence). This CDR3 is built from 14 residues. With 3 bases removed from V and 5 bases from J, the gap between germline ends came to 15 bases. Here the CDR3 DNA reads TGCAGTGCTAGCCTCCAGGGCGTACGAGATACGCAGTATTTT. Amino acids: CSASLQGVRDTQYF.

The chain employs TRBV6-5 and TRBJ2-1; D may be TRBD2 (7 bases). The assigned J gene may be wrong: the sequence end matches TRBJ2-7 better. The CDR3 has 15 residues. Germline values: CDR1 MNHEY, CDR2 SVGAGI. CDR3 amino acids: CASKIRGGLYNEQYF. The DNA of the CDR3 is TGTGCCAGCAAAATTAGGGGGGGGCTATACAATGAGCAGTACTTC.

This chain uses TRBV7-2 with TRBJ2-5; D is undetermined. The length of the CDR3 is 14 residues. Germline lookup yields CDR1 SGHTA and CDR2 FQGNSA. V was cut by 2 bases and J by 2 bases, with 9 bases left in between. CDR3 region: CASSLRSSQETQYF. CDR3 nucleotides: TGTGCCAGCAGCTTACGGTCCAGTCAAGAGACCCAGTACTTC.

This clonotype occurred many times. The chain uses TRBV2 and TRBJ1-1, with no clear D. This CDR3 contains 16 residues. V lost 8 bases and J lost 2, with 21 bases in between. Per the germline V gene, CDR1 is SNHLY and CDR2 is FYNNEI. CDR3 nucleotide sequence: TGTGCCAGCGAAGTACAGAGATGGGGAAGAAACACTGAAGCTTTCTTT. It translates to CASEVQRWGRNTEAFF.

This clonotype was found a few times. CDR3 sequence (DNA): TGTGCCAGCAGCCCAGGACATAAGGATGAGCAGTTCTTC. It encodes CASSPGHKDEQFF. This chain uses TRBV5-5 with TRBJ2-1, with a possible D match to TRBD1 (5 bases). In germline, CDR1 is SGHKS, CDR2 YYEKEE (reference sequence). Trimming shortened V by 4 bases and J by 8 bases, and 13 bases separated the two germline ends. This CDR3 has 13 amino acids.

The J gene is TRBJ1-2, the V gene TRBV28; no clear D gene. Germline V gene sequence: CDR1 MDHEN, CDR2 SYDVKM. This CDR3 comprises 13 residues. V was clipped by 8 bases and J by 2 bases, with 12 bases between them. CDR3 DNA: TGTGCCAGCCTTCCTGCAAACAACTATGGCTACACCTTC. It encodes CASLPANNYGYTF.

The sample holds many counts of this clonotype. This rearrangement joins TRBV4-2 to TRBJ2-1; 9 bases are a match to TRBD2. Germline loops: CDR1 LGHNA, CDR2 YNFKEQ. The CDR3 sequence is 15 residues long. After removal of 1 base from V and 8 bases from J, the junction contained 6 bases not matched to a gene. The CDR3 bases are TGTGCCAGCAGCCAAGGGGCTAGCGGGATCTATGAGCAGTTCTTC. Translated, it gives CASSQGASGIYEQFF.

The gene calls are TRBV15 and TRBJ2-7; 8 nucleotides agree with TRBD1. V lost 2 bases and J lost 10; bases outside the gene matches: 16. The CDR3 spans 16 residues. Germline-derived CDR1 and CDR2 are LNHNV and YYDKDF (reference sequence). For the CDR3, the DNA is TGTGCCACCAGCAGATCTCAAGGGCCAGGGGGCTCTGCCCAGTACTTC. This codes for CATSRSQGPGGSAQYF.

The chain is built from TRBV11-2 and TRBJ2-5; D call uncertain. Near its end, the DNA agrees better with TRBJ2-7, so the J call may be wrong. The CDR3 sequence is 13 residues long. Looked up from germline, CDR1 is SGHAT and CDR2 is FQNNGV. This CDR3 reads CASSFLRKYEQYF. The CDR3 nucleotides are TGTGCCAGCAGCTTTTTGAGAAAGTACGAGCAGTACTTC.

Regarding this clonotype: This CDR3 is missing its conserved last phenylalanine or tryptophan, likely due to a read error. V gene TRBV12-3 or TRBV12-4 combines with J gene TRBJ1-5, with D possibly being TRBD1 (5 bases). The CDR3 totals 15 residues. V lost 6 bases and J 6 bases, leaving 18 bases between the germline ends. CDR3 protein: CASSPDTRIGQPQHL. CDR3 coding DNA: TGTGCCAGCAGCCCGGACACGCGGATTGGTCAGCCCCAGCATCTT.

The chain combines TRBV20-1 with TRBJ2-1; possible D gene TRBD1, 6 bases. V was cut by 5 bases and J by 2 bases, with 13 bases left in between. The CDR3 has 14 residues. CDR1 and CDR2 (germline): DFQATT, SNEGSKA (reference sequence). Here the CDR3 DNA reads TGCAGTGCTGAGGTGGGGGCCCCCTACAATGAGCAGTTCTTC. Its protein product is CSAEVGAPYNEQFF.

V and J are TRBV4-1 and TRBJ2-3; 8 bases are a match to TRBD1. CDR3 length equals 16 residues. Per the germline V gene, CDR1 is MGHRA and CDR2 is YSYEKL. V dropped 1 base and J dropped 3; count of bases not matched to a gene: 6. The CDR3 sequence: CASSQGPGQGTDTQYF. CDR3 bases: TGCGCCAGCAGCCAAGGGCCCGGACAGGGAACAGATACGCAGTATTTT.

The chain couples TRBV5-1 to TRBJ2-6; the D gene is possibly TRBD2 (6 bases). Germline V gene sequence: CDR1 SGHRS, CDR2 YFSETQ. The CDR3 contains 17 residues. Trimming pared 0 bases from V and 0 bases from J, leaving 10 bases between. The chain's CDR3 is CASSLELGGSGANVLTF. In DNA, the CDR3 is TGCGCCAGCAGCTTGGAACTGGGGGGCTCTGGGGCCAACGTCCTGACTTTC.